Listed here are 3 T cell receptor beta chains from one sample, sequenced in a study of T cell responses to AZD1222 COVID-19 vaccine. Sequencing was performed with immunoSEQ multiplex PCR; in TCRdb, only in-frame clones are kept and a portion is missing. Here the sample spans 85,000 to 120,000 clones, 85% to 90% being singletons. The sample in question was peripheral blood, obtained on day 0 of AZD1222 vaccination. These receptors came from an adult in good health.

The chain links TRBV6-5 to TRBJ1-6; no clear D gene. Trimming removed 6 bases at V and 7 bases at J, with 13 bases between. This CDR3 has 14 amino acids. From germline, CDR1 is MNHEY and CDR2 SVGAGI. CDR3 amino acids: CASRITVGNSPLHF. CDR3 coding DNA: TGTGCCAGCAGGATTACTGTGGGGAATTCACCCCTCCACTTT.

This chain joins TRBV6-2 or TRBV6-3 and TRBJ1-5; the match to TRBD1 covers 7 bases. This CDR3 is built from 15 residues. Losses at the gene ends were 6 bases for V and 2 bases for J; bases not matched to a gene: 7. Germline-derived CDR1 and CDR2 are MNHEY and SVGEGT. The CDR3 DNA reads TGTGCCAGCAGCACCGACAGGGTCGGCAATCAGCCCCAGCATTTT. Encoded protein: CASSTDRVGNQPQHF.

V is TRBV2 and J is TRBJ2-7; 7 nucleotides line up with TRBD1. This CDR3 comprises 14 residues. The V and J ends lost 8 bases and 5 bases, in that order; junction bases with no gene match: 12. Germline V gives CDR1 SNHLY, CDR2 FYNNEI. The CDR3 protein is CASRAPQGVNEQYF. The CDR3 region has the DNA TGTGCCAGCCGAGCCCCGCAGGGGGTCAACGAGCAGTACTTC. The variable domain in full, with the rest retrieved from reference TRBV2 and TRBJ2-7, is EPEVTQTPSHQVTQMGQEVILRCVPISNHLYFYWYRQILGQKVEFLVSFYNNEISEKSEIFDDQFSVERPDGSNFTLKIRSTKLEDSAMYFCASRAPQGVNEQYFGPGTRLTVT.